A selection of T cell receptor beta chains follows, all from one sample in a study of blood T cells in healthy people across ages. TCRdb analysed the 5' RACE reads with MiXCR anew, one entry per CDR3 protein. The table has some 700,000 distinct CDR3 sequences, 22% seen once. The sequencing sample was made of blood. Source of these receptors: a man in his 70s in good health. Both conserved end residues are part of each CDR3. A D gene is named only where the DNA matches it firmly. Clone size is stated in some rows and not others, as once, few, many or a class when expanded.

TRBJ2-3 16 NA NA TRBV12-3/TRBV12-4 TGTGCCAGCAGTTTTATTCCTGGCAGGGTAGCAGATACGCAGTATTTT CASSFIPGRVADTQYF
TRBJ2-3 15 NA NA TRBV12-5 TGTGCTAGTGCCCCAGAGGGTACTAGCACAGATACGCAGTATTTT CASAPEGTSTDTQYF
TRBJ2-3 15 TRBD2 few TRBV7-3 TGTGCCAGCAGCTCAGCGGGAGGGCCAACAGATACGCAGTATTTT CASSSAGGPTDTQYF
TRBJ1-2 12 NA NA TRBV28 TGTGCCAGCGCGGCAGGGTACTATGGCTACACCTTC CASAAGYYGYTF
TRBJ1-3 16 NA NA TRBV4-2 TGTGCCAGCAGCCAAGTTGGCAGAAACTCTGGAAACACCATATATTTT CASSQVGRNSGNTIYF
TRBJ2-2 14 NA NA TRBV9 TGTGCCAGCAGCGTAGCACTTGTCACCGGGGAGCTGTTTTTT CASSVALVTGELFF
TRBJ2-3 16 TRBD1 few TRBV20-1 TGCAGTGCTAGAGATTATCGGACAGGGGGTCCAGATACGCAGTATTTT CSARDYRTGGPDTQYF
TRBJ1-4 13 NA many TRBV5-1 TGCGCCAGCAGCGCCTTCGAGGGTGAAAAACTGTTTTTT CASSAFEGEKLFF
TRBJ1-4 15 NA few TRBV5-1 TGCGCCAGCAGCCTACACAGGGCGGATAATGAAAAACTGTTTTTT CASSLHRADNEKLFF
TRBJ1-3 16 NA NA TRBV18 TGTGCCAGCTCACTATCCAGGGCTGCCTCTGGAAACACCATATATTTT CASSLSRAASGNTIYF
TRBJ1-5 13 TRBD1 few TRBV29-1 TGCAGCGTCCGGACAGGGTTCAATCAGCCCCAGCATTTT CSVRTGFNQPQHF
TRBJ2-5 14 NA NA TRBV11-2 TGTGCCAGCAGCTCCGGGGGTGGGTCAGAGACCCAGTACTTC CASSSGGGSETQYF
TRBJ1-1 13 NA NA TRBV9 TGTGCCAGCAGCGCCCTTTTCGGGACTGAAGCTTTCTTT CASSALFGTEAFF
TRBJ1-4 17 NA few TRBV4-1 TGCGCCAGCAGCCAAGATCCGGGTAGGGGGATTGAAGAAAAACTGTTTTTT CASSQDPGRGIEEKLFF
TRBJ2-1 15 TRBD2 NA TRBV12-3/TRBV12-4 TGTGCCAGCAGAGCCCCTAGCGGGGGGGTTTATGAGCAGTTCTTC CASRAPSGGVYEQFF
TRBJ2-1 10 NA NA TRBV5-1 TGCGCCAGCAGCCCCTGCGAGCAGTTCTTC CASSPCEQFF
TRBJ2-5 15 NA NA TRBV12-3/TRBV12-4 TGTGCCAACAGTTTAAGACAGGGAGGTACGGAGACCCAGTACTTC CANSLRQGGTETQYF
TRBJ1-3 14 NA NA TRBV11-3 TGTGCCAGCAGTTTGTCGTTCTCTGGAAACACCATATATTTT CASSLSFSGNTIYF
TRBJ2-7 15 NA NA TRBV6-5 TGTGCCAGCAGTCTCCCGGGCCCAACCCTATCCGAGCAGTACTTC CASSLPGPTLSEQYF
TRBJ2-3 15 NA few TRBV5-1 TGCGCCAGCAGCGGAAGGACAGACTTCACAGATACGCAGTATTTT CASSGRTDFTDTQYF
TRBJ2-2 14 NA NA TRBV5-5 TGTGCCAGCGCCCTTCTAAGTGCCACCGGGGAGCTGTTTTTT CASALLSATGELFF
TRBJ1-2 14 TRBD1 few TRBV2 TGTGCCAGCAGTGGACAGGGACATAACTATGGCTACACCTTC CASSGQGHNYGYTF
TRBJ2-1 15 NA NA TRBV4-1 TGCGCCAGCAGCCAAGAAGGACGGGAGATTGATGAGCAGTTCTTC CASSQEGREIDEQFF
TRBJ1-1 15 NA NA TRBV7-9 TGTGCCAGCAGCATTACGACAGAATTGAACACTGAAGCTTTCTTT CASSITTELNTEAFF
TRBJ2-3 14 NA NA TRBV7-2 TGTGCCAGCAGCTCCAGTGGTATTGCATCAACGCAGTATTTT CASSSSGIASTQYF
TRBJ1-2 12 TRBD1 many TRBV20-1 TGCAGTGCTAGCCAGGGGGCGGGCGGCTACACCTTC CSASQGAGGYTF
TRBJ1-4 14 NA many TRBV14 TGTGCCAGCAGCCGCCACATCGTTAATGAAAAACTGTTTTTT CASSRHIVNEKLFF
TRBJ2-2 16 TRBD2 NA TRBV6-2/TRBV6-3 TGTGCCAGCACCTCTCAAACTAGCGTCAACACCGGGGAGCTGTTTTTT CASTSQTSVNTGELFF
TRBJ2-1 15 TRBD1 many TRBV7-8 TGTGCCAGCAGCCTCGACAGGGGCCCTTACAATGAGCAGTTCTTC CASSLDRGPYNEQFF
TRBJ2-1 16 NA few TRBV5-5 TGTGCCAGCAGTCGAGAAGGGGGGAGGGGTATGTATGAGCAGTTCTTC CASSREGGRGMYEQFF
TRBJ1-4 16 TRBD1 NA TRBV6-5 TGTGCCAGCAGCCTTGGGACAGGGGGAGTCCTTGGTAAACTGTTTTTT CASSLGTGGVLGKLFF
TRBJ1-2 13 NA NA TRBV14 TGTGCCAGCAGCCAAGATGAGGGCTATGGCTACACCTTC CASSQDEGYGYTF
TRBJ2-5 13 NA many TRBV6-5 TGTGCCAGCAGTTCACAGGGAAGTGAGACCCAGTACTTC CASSSQGSETQYF
TRBJ1-6 14 NA NA TRBV6-5 TGTGCCAGCAGGGCCGGCCCACCGGTTTCACCCCTCCACTTT CASRAGPPVSPLHF